This section outlines one TCR beta chain sequence together with its context. It has no known antigen specificity. Per-base quality was not reported, and no clone a single base away is much larger than it. These data belong to a study of cytomegalovirus exposure and HLA in healthy donors (dated by TCRdb to 2016 to 2017). About the study as a whole: According to a later analysis, the 120 validation repertoires were produced on the same platform as the 680 or so repertoires of the first cohort. In addition to the first cohort of 666 subjects, a separate validation cohort of approximately 110 different subjects was used. To predict cytomegalovirus infection status, the study brought together high-throughput TCR immunosequencing, statistical association of individual TCRs with disease status, and machine learning. The aim of the study was to test whether cataloging public T cell receptors could identify signatures of past pathogen exposure.

From the germline V gene, CDR1 is SGHRS and CDR2 is YFSETQ. V is cut back by 4 bases and J by 1 base, with 6 bases in the junction unmatched. From the cysteine up to the phenylalanine, the CDR3 has a length of 15 residues. Of the read, only the CDR3 DNA is kept; its 45 bases are in frame from base 1. Library prep was done by the immunoSEQ multiplex PCR assay. The authors processed their data as follows. A statistical classification framework was built to diagnose cytomegalovirus status from the catalog of TCR beta chain sequences. In TCRdb, the immuneACCESS table is reduced to in-frame sequences with V and J assigned. These tables do not hold every clone; where another copy was compared, an unresolved V gene accounts for under half, and the others remain unexplained. That table gives V, J and clone size, and the DNA gave D and trimming. The sample table records under 200,000 clones; around 80% of these occur just once. The ten largest clonotypes hold about 1.2% of the sample.

General study outcomes and caveats: Most TCR sequences were observed very rarely across donors, whereas some public TCRs were present in many individuals. Three of the identified cytomegalovirus-associated TCR beta chains were confirmed in vitro to be specific for cytomegalovirus antigens. A later analysis lacked HLA typing for the validation cohort, so it scored co-occurrence in that cohort across all 110 or so repertoires. According to the authors, the approach could potentially be generalized to other disease states and immunological phenotypes. Cytomegalovirus status was reported to be diagnosed by the classifier with high specificity and sensitivity in both the original and validation cohorts. In a later analysis, TCRs clustered in the first cohort were found to also tend to co-occur in the 100 to 150 validation repertoires, with around 94% of cluster scores above 0. The study listed 164 TCR beta chains as associated with cytomegalovirus.

The donors were included in the validation cohort of 90 to 150 subjects, a group kept apart from the approximately 700-subject first cohort. The chain is assembled from TRBV5-1 and TRBJ1-1, and 8 junctional nucleotides match TRBD1. The receptor was derived from a young woman in good health and CMV-seronegative. The sample taken for sequencing was PBMCs. The CDR3 here reads CASSKRTGTNTEAFF. The DNA sequence is as follows: TGCGCCAGCAGCAAAAGGACAGGGACGAACACTGAAGCTTTCTTT.